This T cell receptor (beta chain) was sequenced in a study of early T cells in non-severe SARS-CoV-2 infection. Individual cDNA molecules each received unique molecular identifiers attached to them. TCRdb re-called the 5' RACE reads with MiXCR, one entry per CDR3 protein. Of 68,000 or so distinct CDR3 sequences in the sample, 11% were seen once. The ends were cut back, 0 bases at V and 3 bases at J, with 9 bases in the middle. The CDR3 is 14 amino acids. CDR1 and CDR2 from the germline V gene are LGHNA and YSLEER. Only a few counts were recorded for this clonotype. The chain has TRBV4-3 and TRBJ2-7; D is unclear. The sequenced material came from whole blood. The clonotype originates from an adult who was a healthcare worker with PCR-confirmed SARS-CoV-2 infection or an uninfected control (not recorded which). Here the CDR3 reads CASSQENGLYEQYF. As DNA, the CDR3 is TGCGCCAGCAGCCAAGAGAACGGTCTCTACGAGCAGTACTTC.